This record looks at one T cell receptor (beta chain) sequence and its context. Its target is unknown. Germline-derived CDR1 and CDR2 are DFQATT and SNEGSKA (reference sequence). The V and J ends lost 6 bases and 5 bases, in that order; junction bases with no gene match: 9. The CDR3 runs to 14 residues. Using RNA transcripts as the source, TCR beta CDR3 regions were amplified. RT-PCR in the first round (using the HTBI primer set) targeted the TCR CDR3. TCRdb itself ran the multiplex PCR reads through MiXCR, one entry per CDR3 protein. Among 500,000 to 700,000 distinct CDR3 sequences listed, 16% were seen once. The sample originates from a study of T cells in Graves' hyperthyroidism and ophthalmopathy. Broader study findings: Before onset, ophthalmopathy was predicted by the model a median 6.5 months earlier.

The clonotype was recovered from a woman aged 18-29 years with Graves' hyperthyroidism. The specimen sequenced was blood. The chain combines TRBV20-1 with TRBJ2-2; 7 bases map to TRBD2. The CDR3 DNA sequence: TGCAGTGCCAATGCGGCGGGAGTGACCGGGGAGCTGTTTTTT. As protein: CSANAAGVTGELFF.